What follows are 16 T cell receptor beta chains derived from one specimen sequenced in a study of shared clonotypes between healthy human individuals. Assay: immunoSEQ multiplex PCR; the TCRdb copy retains only in-frame clones and omits some. This sample yields some 300,000 clones, of which around 67% are seen a single time; about 10% belongs to the top ten. Sequencing input: memory CD4+ T cells sorted from blood. The subset is: CD45RA-negative fraction. The origin of the receptors is a man aged 25 to 40 in good health.

In this sample, this clone turned up a few times. The chain links TRBV5-6 to TRBJ1-2; 9 bases match TRBD1. From germline, CDR1 is SGHDT and CDR2 YYEEEE. With V trimmed by 1 base and J by 4 bases, 8 bases remained unmatched. The CDR3 has 16 amino acids. The CDR3 is CASSLPYEQGAYGYTF. The DNA for the CDR3 is TGTGCCAGCAGCTTGCCCTACGAACAGGGGGCCTATGGCTACACCTTC.

This clone has just a few counts. The CDR3, as DNA: TGTGCCTGGGCCCGGGACAGGCCTTATGGCTACACCTTC. It translates to CAWARDRPYGYTF. V and J are TRBV30 and TRBJ1-2; 8 nucleotides align to TRBD1. Trimming cost V 5 bases and J 5 bases; bases outside gene matches: 7. CDR3 length: 13 residues. Germline CDR1 GTSNPN, CDR2 SVGIG (reference sequence).

A note on this clone: Other DNA sequences in the same sample also yield this CDR3. This sequence joins TRBV5-1 and TRBJ2-7; 10 nucleotides agree with TRBD2. Germline values: CDR1 SGHRS, CDR2 YFSETQ. Trimming took 0 bases from V and 2 from J; bases not matched to a gene: 2. This CDR3 spans 15 amino acids. Here the CDR3 reads CASSLEGTSAYEQYF. The CDR3 DNA reads as TGCGCCAGCAGCTTGGAAGGGACTAGCGCCTACGAGCAGTACTTC.

This chain joins TRBV10-1 and TRBJ2-1; TRBD2 agrees at 15 bases. The CDR3 contains 16 residues. The germline gives CDR1 WNHNN, CDR2 SYGVQD (reference sequence). The junction had 5 bases not matched to a gene; V was cut back by 6 bases and J by 5 bases. In DNA, the CDR3 is TGCGCCAGCAGAGGGACTAGCGGGAGGAGGCACAATGAGCAGTTCTTC. It specifies CASRGTSGRRHNEQFF.

In this sample, this clone turned up once. The gene calls are TRBV2 and TRBJ1-4; D gene unclear. The CDR3 consists of 13 residues. Trimming took 7 bases from V and 0 from J, leaving 6 bases between them. CDR1 and CDR2 from the germline V gene are SNHLY and FYNNEI. This CDR3 is CASTVPTNEKLFF. The DNA of the CDR3 is TGTGCCAGCACAGTCCCAACTAATGAAAAACTGTTTTTT.

The rearrangement links TRBV29-1 to TRBJ2-7, with TRBD2 identical over 10 bases. The germline CDR1 and CDR2 sequences are SQVTM and ANQGSEA. Unmatched junction bases numbered 8, after V lost 1 base and J lost 5 bases. This CDR3 comprises 15 residues. CDR3 in amino acids: CSVEAASGSKNEQYF. The CDR3 DNA follows: TGCAGCGTTGAAGCGGCTAGCGGGAGTAAGAACGAGCAGTACTTC.

The chain is built from TRBV4-1 and TRBJ2-4, with 9 bases that match TRBD1. The CDR3 loop spans 16 amino acids. Germline CDR1 MGHRA, CDR2 YSYEKL. V trimming: 0 bases; J trimming: 3 bases; junction bases outside the gene matches: 3. The CDR3 loop reads CASSQDRTGVKNIQYF. The CDR3 DNA follows: TGCGCCAGCAGCCAAGACAGGACAGGGGTCAAAAACATTCAGTACTTC.

The V call is TRBV9, the J call TRBJ2-3; D is uncertain. Looked up from germline, CDR1 is SGDLS and CDR2 is YYNGEE. The CDR3 consists of 15 residues. The V and J ends lost 3 bases and 1 base respectively, with 12 bases between them. The CDR3 DNA reads as TGTGCCAGCAGCGCTGTAGGCGCCCGCACAGATACGCAGTATTTT. It is translated as CASSAVGARTDTQYF.

This chain joins TRBV29-1 and TRBJ2-2, with D perhaps matching TRBD1 (7 bases). The CDR3 has 13 residues. Trimming removed 4 bases from V and 6 bases from J, with 12 bases in between. In germline, CDR1 is SQVTM, CDR2 ANQGSEA. The CDR3 nucleotides read TGCAGCGTTGCAGACAGGGAGGCCGGGGAGCTGTTTTTT. Residues: CSVADREAGELFF.

The chain joins TRBV18 to TRBJ2-3, with TRBD1 as a possible D gene (5 bases). This CDR3 has 13 residues. Germline V CDR1 and CDR2: KGHSH, LQKENI. Trimming took 2 bases from V and 5 from J, leaving 8 bases between them. The CDR3 nucleotides read TGTGCCAGCTCACCAAGACAGCTAGATACGCAGTATTTT. Its protein is CASSPRQLDTQYF. Full variable domain (remainder filled in from reference TRBV18 and TRBJ2-3): NAGVMQNPRHLVRRRGQEARLRCSPMKGHSHVYWYRQLPEEGLKFMVYLQKENIIDESGMPKERFSAEFPKEGPSILRIQQVVRGDSAAYFCASSPRQLDTQYFGPGTRLTVL.

The rearrangement joins TRBV28 to TRBJ2-7; D ambiguous. Trimming removed 2 bases from V and 4 bases from J, with 6 bases in between. In germline, CDR1 is MDHEN, CDR2 SYDVKM. The CDR3 consists of 12 residues. CDR3 bases: TGTGCCAGCAGTTTAACGGTTTACGAGCAGTACTTC. Protein: CASSLTVYEQYF.

The J gene is TRBJ2-7, the V gene TRBV15; D tentatively reads TRBD1 or TRBD2 (5 bases each). The germline V gene encodes CDR1 LNHNV and CDR2 YYDKDF (reference sequence). The CDR3 has 16 residues. Trimming pared 0 bases from V and 8 bases from J, leaving 20 bases between. The DNA of the CDR3 is TGTGCCACCAGCAGAGATGAGGGGCAGCGTTGGGGGAAGCAGTACTTC. This encodes CATSRDEGQRWGKQYF.

This clone was seen at least ten times. Other DNA sequences within the sample encode an identical CDR3. This chain joins TRBV5-6 and TRBJ1-2; 8 bases align to TRBD1. Germline values: CDR1 SGHDT, CDR2 YYEEEE. V gave up 3 bases and J gave up 4 bases; unmatched junction bases: 2. The CDR3 consists of 13 residues. The CDR3 loop is CASSSDRGYGYTF. CDR3 in DNA: TGTGCCAGCAGCTCCGACAGGGGCTATGGCTACACCTTC.

The chain employs TRBV7-9 and TRBJ2-3; perhaps TRBD2 as D (5 bases). This CDR3 contains 18 residues. Trimming pared 5 bases from V and 0 bases from J, leaving 21 bases between. Germline CDR1 and CDR2: SEHNR and FQNEAQ (reference sequence). The CDR3, as DNA: TGTGCCAGCAGCGCCTACTCTCTAGCCTTCACTAGCACAGATACGCAGTATTTT. This codes for CASSAYSLAFTSTDTQYF.

This rearrangement joins TRBV4-3 to TRBJ1-4; 7 nucleotides line up with TRBD1. Germline CDR1 LGHNA, CDR2 YSLEER. With V trimmed by 4 bases and J by 5 bases, 1 base remained unmatched. This CDR3 region has 13 residues. In nucleotides, the CDR3 is TGCGCCAGCAGCCTGGACAGGAATGAAAAACTGTTTTTT. The encoded protein is CASSLDRNEKLFF.

The chain is built from TRBV25-1 and TRBJ2-4; TRBD1 is a possible D gene (6 bases). V gave up 3 bases and J gave up 0 bases, with 9 bases separating them. The CDR3 sequence is 15 residues long. From germline, CDR1 is MGHDK and CDR2 SYGVNS. DNA of the CDR3: TGTGCCAGCAGTGATTCACAGGGAGCCAAAAACATTCAGTACTTC. Translation gives CASSDSQGAKNIQYF.